This TCR beta chain came from a study of T cell changes during pregnancy in multiple sclerosis. This clone showed up just once. With 3 bases removed from V and 0 bases from J, the gap between germline ends came to 8 bases. The CDR3 loop spans 15 amino acids. CDR1 and CDR2 from the germline V gene are SGHAT and FQNNGV. Clones were read by immunoSEQ multiplex PCR, and TCRdb kept only the in-frame ones, dropping some. This table has tens of thousands of clones, 94% appearing once. V usage is TRBV11-2 and J usage is TRBJ2-2; the D gene is possibly TRBD2 (5 bases). Source: CD4+ T cells from peripheral blood mononuclear cells, taken after pregnancy. This receptor was taken from a female donor with multiple sclerosis, enrolled in a pregnancy study. In nucleotides, the CDR3 is TGTGCCAGCAGCTTTGCCGGGACGAACACCGGGGAGCTGTTTTTT. Translating it yields CASSFAGTNTGELFF.